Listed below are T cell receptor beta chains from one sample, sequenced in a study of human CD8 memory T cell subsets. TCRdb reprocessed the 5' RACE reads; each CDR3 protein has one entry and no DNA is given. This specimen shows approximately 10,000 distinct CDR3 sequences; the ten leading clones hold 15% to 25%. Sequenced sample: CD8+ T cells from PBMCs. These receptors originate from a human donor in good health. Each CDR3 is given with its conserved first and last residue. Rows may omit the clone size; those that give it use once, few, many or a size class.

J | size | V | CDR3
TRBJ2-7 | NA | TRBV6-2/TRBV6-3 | CATWPGLAYEQYF
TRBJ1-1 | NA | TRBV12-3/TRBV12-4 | CASSYGSAEAFF
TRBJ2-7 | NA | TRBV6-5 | CASSYRDSGNAYEQYF
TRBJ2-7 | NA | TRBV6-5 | CASSYEGEGSREPYEQYF
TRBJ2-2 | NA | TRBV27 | CASSLLGSGELFF
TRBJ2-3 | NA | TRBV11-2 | CASSRLPGSGTDTQYF
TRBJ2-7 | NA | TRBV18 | CASSLRDRAYEQYF
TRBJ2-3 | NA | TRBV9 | CASSAGGQGSITDTQYF
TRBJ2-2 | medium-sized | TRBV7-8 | CASSLVPPPGTGELFF
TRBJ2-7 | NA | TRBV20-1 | CSARWTSDYEQYF
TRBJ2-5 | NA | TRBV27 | CASSSLAGGRETQYF
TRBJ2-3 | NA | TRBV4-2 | CASSQDPRVPLTDTQYF
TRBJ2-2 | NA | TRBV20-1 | CSARSTGSKTGELFF
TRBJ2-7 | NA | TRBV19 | CASSMGLQGQYF